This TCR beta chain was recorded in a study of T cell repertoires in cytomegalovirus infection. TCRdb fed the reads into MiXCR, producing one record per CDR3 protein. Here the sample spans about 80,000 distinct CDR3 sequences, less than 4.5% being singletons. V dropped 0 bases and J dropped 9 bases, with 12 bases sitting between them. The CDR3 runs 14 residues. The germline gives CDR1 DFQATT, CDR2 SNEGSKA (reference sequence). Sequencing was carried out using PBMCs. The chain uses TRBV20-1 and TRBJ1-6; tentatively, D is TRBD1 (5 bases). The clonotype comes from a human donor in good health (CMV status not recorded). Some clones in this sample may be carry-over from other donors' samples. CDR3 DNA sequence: TGCAGTGCTAGAGATCCAGGGAATGCTTCACCCCTCCACTTT. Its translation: CSARDPGNASPLHF.